These T cell receptor beta chains were read from a single sample in a study of blood T cell repertoires in COVID-19. Data came from immunoSEQ multiplex PCR; TCRdb stores just in-frame clones and leaves some out. The sample carries 25,000 to 30,000 clones, about 90% recorded once. The specimen sequenced was peripheral blood. These receptors originate from a human donor in a cohort sampled during active COVID-19. The CDR3 runs from the conserved cysteine through the conserved F or W. Fields, in order: D gene, J gene, V gene, CDR3 protein, CDR3 DNA. The D gene is left open where the match is weak.

d_gene: TRBD2
j_gene: TRBJ2-1
v_gene: TRBV28
CDR3aa: CASSLTSGGPRDEQFF
CDR3nt: TGTGCCAGCAGTCTAACTAGCGGGGGGCCGAGGGATGAGCAGTTCTTC

d_gene: -
j_gene: TRBJ1-4
v_gene: TRBV4-1
CDR3aa: CASSQVAGEGEKLFF
CDR3nt: TGCGCCAGCAGCCAAGTTGCGGGGGAGGGTGAAAAACTGTTTTTT

d_gene: -
j_gene: TRBJ1-2
v_gene: TRBV5-1
CDR3aa: CASSLVGGPYGYTF
CDR3nt: TGCGCCAGCAGCTTGGTTGGCGGGCCTTATGGCTACACCTTC

d_gene: -
j_gene: TRBJ1-4
v_gene: TRBV5-6
CDR3aa: CASSLRGSNEKLFF
CDR3nt: TGTGCCAGCAGCTTGAGGGGGTCTAATGAAAAACTGTTTTTT

d_gene: -
j_gene: TRBJ2-3
v_gene: TRBV10-1
CDR3aa: CASSVSRSPDTQYF
CDR3nt: TGCGCCAGCAGTGTTTCCAGATCTCCAGATACGCAGTATTTT

d_gene: TRBD2
j_gene: TRBJ2-3
v_gene: TRBV9
CDR3aa: CASSQGLAGSTDTQYF
CDR3nt: TGTGCCAGCAGCCAAGGACTAGCGGGGAGCACAGATACGCAGTATTTT

d_gene: -
j_gene: TRBJ1-1
v_gene: TRBV10-3
CDR3aa: CAISGTDAEAFF
CDR3nt: TGTGCCATCAGTGGGACAGACGCTGAAGCTTTCTTT

d_gene: TRBD1
j_gene: TRBJ2-5
v_gene: TRBV7-9
CDR3aa: CASSVRTGTGAEETQYF
CDR3nt: TGTGCCAGCAGCGTCCGCACCGGGACAGGGGCGGAAGAGACCCAGTACTTC

d_gene: TRBD1
j_gene: TRBJ2-7
v_gene: TRBV15
CDR3aa: CATSRDGDRGREQYF
CDR3nt: TGTGCCACCAGCAGAGATGGGGACAGGGGACGCGAGCAGTACTTC

d_gene: -
j_gene: TRBJ1-2
v_gene: TRBV6-6
CDR3aa: CASSRQEYYGYTF
CDR3nt: TGTGCCAGCAGTAGACAGGAGTACTATGGCTACACCTTC

d_gene: -
j_gene: TRBJ2-3
v_gene: TRBV5-4
CDR3aa: CASSLPGTRFTDTQYF
CDR3nt: TGTGCCAGCAGCTTACCCGGGACTCGTTTCACAGATACGCAGTATTTT